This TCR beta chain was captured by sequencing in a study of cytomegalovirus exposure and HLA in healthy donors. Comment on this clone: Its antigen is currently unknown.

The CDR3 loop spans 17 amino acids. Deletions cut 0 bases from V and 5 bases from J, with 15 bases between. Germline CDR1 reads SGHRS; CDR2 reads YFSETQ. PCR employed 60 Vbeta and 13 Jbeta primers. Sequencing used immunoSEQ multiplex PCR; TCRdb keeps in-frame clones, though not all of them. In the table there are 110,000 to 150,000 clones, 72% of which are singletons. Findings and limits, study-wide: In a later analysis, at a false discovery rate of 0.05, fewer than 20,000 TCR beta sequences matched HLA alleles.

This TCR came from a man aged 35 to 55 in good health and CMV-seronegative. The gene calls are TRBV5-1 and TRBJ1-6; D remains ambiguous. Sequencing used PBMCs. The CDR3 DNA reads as TGCGCCAGCAGCTTGGGGGCCTTCACTTCCAATAATTCACCCCTCCACTTT. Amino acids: CASSLGAFTSNNSPLHF. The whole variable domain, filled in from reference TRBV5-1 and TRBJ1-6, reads KAGVTQTPRYLIKTRGQQVTLSCSPISGHRSVSWYQQTPGQGLQFLFEYFSETQRNKGNFPGRFSGRQFSNSRSEMNVSTLELGDSALYLCASSLGAFTSNNSPLHFGNGTRLTVT.